This T cell receptor beta chain was sequenced for a study of metastatic and nonmetastatic thyroid tumors. The CDR3 sequence is 14 residues long. Germline CDR1 is MDHEN and CDR2 is SYDVKM. The V gene lost 5 bases and the J gene lost 4 bases, with 12 bases spanning the gap. Every patient was untreated before thyroid surgery. As originally analysed: Across clinicopathological groups, CDR3 differences served as the basis for building a distant-metastasis classifier for papillary thyroid cancer. TCRdb ran MiXCR on the PCR reads. TCRdb assigned the V and J calls; the authors' analysis was not used. The data show some 12,000 clones, over 30% seen once. By sample share, this clone is large.

The clonotype was recovered from a female donor with papillary thyroid cancer or a benign thyroid nodule (not recorded which). Some clones in this sample may be carry-over from other donors' samples. The V gene is TRBV28, the J gene TRBJ2-1, with D perhaps matching TRBD1 (5 bases). Sequencing input: tumor tissue. Here the CDR3 DNA reads TGTGCCAGCAGTCTACAGGACACTTACAATGAGCAGTTCTTC. This codes for CASSLQDTYNEQFF.